This entry is about one T cell receptor beta chain. Antigen: not known. This specimen belongs to a study of cytomegalovirus exposure and HLA in healthy donors. Overall study results and limits: Generally TCR sequences proved uncommon, though certain public TCRs appeared in numerous donors. It was confirmed in vitro that three of the CMV-associated chains were specific for CMV antigens.

In the PCR, 60 Vbeta and 13 Jbeta primers were used. TCRdb's copy holds only in-frame clones and misses some; the assay was immunoSEQ multiplex PCR. The sample shows 60,000 to 70,000 clones, approximately 70% of them seen only once. There are 14 residues in the CDR3. Germline V gene sequence: CDR1 SGHRS, CDR2 YFSETQ. The V gene end was trimmed by 4 bases and the J gene end by 7 bases; junction bases not matched to a gene: 4. This TCR came from a middle-aged man in good health and CMV-seropositive. The chain recombines TRBV5-1 with TRBJ2-2; 10 bases agree with TRBD1. Material for sequencing was PBMCs. This CDR3 reads CASSRGTGVGELFF. CDR3 nucleotides: TGCGCCAGCAGCCGGGGGACAGGGGTCGGGGAGCTGTTTTTT.